This T cell receptor beta chain was recorded in a study of blood T cell repertoires in COVID-19. Study context: Specimens from acute and convalescent COVID-19 originated in the United States, Italy and Spain. T cells, B-cell-depleted T cells, or PBMCs provided the cDNA or gDNA that served as material.

Authors' methods: Reference gene primer amplification in the assay estimated nucleated cell counts. Sequencing was performed with immunoSEQ multiplex PCR; in TCRdb, only in-frame clones are kept and a portion is missing. That table is the source of V, J and clone size, and D and trimming were worked out from the DNA. This table has about 36,000 clones, about 83% appearing once. This clone has a single count. This CDR3 contains 15 residues. CDR1 and CDR2 from the germline V gene are MNHEY and SVGAGI. V shed 3 bases, J shed 6 bases, and the junction held 7 bases outside the gene matches. Sequenced input: peripheral blood. This chain uses TRBV6-5 with TRBJ2-1; 8 nucleotides agree with TRBD2. This TCR was recovered from a man in his sixties with active COVID-19. CDR3 nucleotides: TGTGCCAGCAGTTATCGAGCGGGGGCTCGCAATGAGCAGTTCTTC. It encodes CASSYRAGARNEQFF.